Presented here are 20 T cell receptor beta chains from one specimen sequenced in a study of long-term antiretroviral therapy in people with HIV. A v3.0 immunoSEQ assay was performed at survey level. Produced via immunoSEQ multiplex PCR; TCRdb's table is partial and in-frame only. The sample shows 17,000 or so clones, around 85% of them seen only once. The sequenced sample was unsorted PBMCs, obtained roughly 14 months before starting antiretroviral therapy. The receptors come from a man in his thirties or forties with HIV.

This clone was seen more than once but under ten times. The same CDR3 arises from other DNA sequences in this sample as well. As DNA, the CDR3 is TGTGCCAGCAGCTTCAGCGGGGGTCCCTCCTACGAGCAGTACTTC. Translated: CASSFSGGPSYEQYF. The rearrangement links TRBV11-1 to TRBJ2-7, with 8 bases identical to TRBD2. The germline V gene encodes CDR1 SGHAT and CDR2 FQDESV (reference sequence). This CDR3 is built from 15 residues. V lost 3 bases and J lost 0; bases outside the gene matches: 4.

This clone showed up just a few times. This chain joins TRBV18 and TRBJ1-2; 9 bases fit TRBD1. The germline gives CDR1 KGHSH, CDR2 LQKENI. The CDR3 extends over 15 amino acids. With V trimmed by 1 base and J by 5 bases, 5 bases remained unmatched. The CDR3 loop reads CASSPRRTGEYGYTF. CDR3 nucleotide sequence: TGTGCCAGCTCACCACGAAGGACAGGGGAGTATGGCTACACCTTC.

This chain links TRBV5-6 with TRBJ2-3; D is perhaps TRBD2 (6 bases). V lost 4 bases and J lost 4, with 13 bases in between. The germline gives CDR1 SGHDT, CDR2 YYEEEE. This CDR3 is 14 amino acids long. The CDR3 here is CASSPGGGADTQYF. CDR3 DNA sequence: TGTGCCAGCAGCCCTGGAGGAGGGGCAGATACGCAGTATTTT.

The chain links TRBV9 to TRBJ2-6, with TRBD2 matching over 7 bases. The germline V gene encodes CDR1 SGDLS and CDR2 YYNGEE. V lost 0 bases, J lost 4 bases, and 10 bases stayed unmatched. This CDR3 is built from 18 residues. The CDR3 sequence is CASSVASWGGVGANVLTF. The CDR3, as DNA: TGTGCCAGCAGCGTAGCAAGCTGGGGGGGGGTAGGGGCCAACGTCCTGACTTTC.

This clone has only a few counts. This chain joins TRBV18 and TRBJ2-5; weak D call: TRBD2 (6 bases). This CDR3 spans 15 amino acids. CDR1 is KGHSH, CDR2 LQKENI, per germline. V lost 3 bases, J lost 3 bases, and 14 bases lay in between. CDR3 sequence (DNA): TGTGCCAGCTCACCGGTCATGCGGGGTAAAGAGACCCAGTACTTC. It yields the protein CASSPVMRGKETQYF.

This chain joins TRBV7-6 and TRBJ2-2, with 7 bases matching TRBD2. Germline-derived CDR1 and CDR2 are SGHVS and FNYEAQ. V trimming: 1 base; J trimming: 4 bases; junction bases outside the gene matches: 6. The CDR3 is made up of 16 amino acids. This CDR3 reads CASSLGGRGFTGELFF. For the CDR3, the DNA is TGTGCCAGCAGCTTAGGCGGGAGAGGTTTCACCGGGGAGCTGTTTTTT.

The chain combines TRBV7-9 with TRBJ1-2, with D perhaps TRBD1 (6 bases). The CDR3 consists of 16 residues. Trimming left V 5 bases short and J 2 bases short, with 18 bases between. Germline loops: CDR1 SEHNR, CDR2 FQNEAQ (reference sequence). CDR3 DNA: TGTGCCAGCAGCCCGATTGAGGACAGTGAGAACTATGGCTACACCTTC. Its translation is CASSPIEDSENYGYTF.

The chain has TRBV7-6 and TRBJ2-3, with TRBD2 matching over 13 bases. Unmatched junction bases numbered 2, after V lost 5 bases and J lost 3 bases. The CDR3 is 15 residues long. CDR1 and CDR2 (germline): SGHVS, FNYEAQ. The DNA of the CDR3 is TGTGCCAGCAGCCTGACTAGCGGGGGGACAGATACGCAGTATTTT. Protein product: CASSLTSGGTDTQYF.

This clone has only one observation. V usage is TRBV2 and J usage is TRBJ2-7; no reliable D call. CDR3 size: 14 residues. CDR1 is SNHLY, CDR2 FYNNEI, per germline. Trimming took 5 bases from V and 6 from J, leaving 17 bases between them. The CDR3 sequence: CASSRQDLSLEQYF. The CDR3 DNA follows: TGTGCCAGCAGTCGACAAGACTTATCTCTCGAGCAGTACTTC.

Judged by abundance, this clone is medium-sized. The chain joins TRBV5-4 to TRBJ1-6; D unresolved. V shed 0 bases and J shed 9 bases, with 10 bases lying between them. The CDR3 sequence is 14 residues long. Germline CDR1 and CDR2: SGHNT and YYREEE (reference sequence). The CDR3 coding sequence is TGTGCCAGCAGCTTGGGAGCGGGCCCTTCACCCCTCCACTTT. This encodes CASSLGAGPSPLHF.

V is TRBV27 and J is TRBJ1-2; the D gene is possibly TRBD1 (5 bases). Germline V gives CDR1 MNHEY, CDR2 SMNVEV (reference sequence). V was trimmed by 5 bases and J by 4 bases, leaving 14 bases between them. The CDR3 spans 14 residues. CDR3 sequence reads: CASSPHPGSYGYTF. In DNA, the CDR3 is TGTGCCAGCAGTCCCCATCCAGGGAGCTATGGCTACACCTTC.

In this sample, this clone turned up once. This chain connects TRBV6-6 to TRBJ1-6; D gene ambiguous. V was trimmed by 5 bases and J by 4 bases, leaving 15 bases between them. The CDR3 has 16 residues. Germline-derived CDR1 and CDR2 are MNHNY and SVGAGI (reference sequence). CDR3 bases: TGTGCCAGCAGTCGCCCGGCGGGAGGATATAATTCACCCCTCCACTTT. It translates to CASSRPAGGYNSPLHF.

V and J are TRBV2 and TRBJ2-3; TRBD2 matches 10 bases. CDR1 and CDR2 (germline): SNHLY, FYNNEI. This CDR3 has 17 amino acids. V trimming: 6 bases; J trimming: 4 bases; junction bases outside the gene matches: 13. The CDR3 nucleotides are TGTGCCAGCAGGGACCCGGTGTCTAGCGGGAGACCAGATACGCAGTATTTT. This gives the protein CASRDPVSSGRPDTQYF.

The chain combines TRBV6-5 with TRBJ1-2, with 7 positions matching TRBD1. V lost 5 bases and J lost 5; bases outside the gene matches: 5. Germline assignment: CDR1 MNHEY and CDR2 SVGAGI. The CDR3 runs to 13 residues. The CDR3 nucleotides are TGTGCCAGCAGTCCGGGACAGATTTATGGCTACACCTTC. Protein product: CASSPGQIYGYTF.

J is TRBJ2-1 and V is TRBV10-1; D is unclear. The germline CDR1 and CDR2 sequences are WNHNN and SYGVQD (reference sequence). V lost 0 bases and J lost 7, with 10 bases in between. There are 14 residues in the CDR3. The CDR3 protein is CASSESVARNEQFF. Written as DNA, the CDR3 is TGCGCCAGCAGTGAGTCGGTCGCCCGGAATGAGCAGTTCTTC.

This sequence joins TRBV10-3 and TRBJ2-5, with TRBD2 matching 8 bases. This CDR3 comprises 16 residues. In germline, CDR1 is ENHRY, CDR2 SYGVKD. V lost 2 bases, J lost 0 bases, and 5 bases stayed unmatched. Here the CDR3 reads CAISERVAGNQETQYF. The CDR3 DNA follows: TGTGCCATCAGTGAGCGGGTAGCGGGAAACCAAGAGACCCAGTACTTC.

This clone was observed a single time. The chain couples TRBV28 to TRBJ2-7, with 16 bases matching TRBD2. CDR1 MDHEN and CDR2 SYDVKM come from the germline V gene. This CDR3 is 17 amino acids long. After removal of 3 bases from V and 5 bases from J, the junction contained 7 bases not matched to a gene. CDR3 DNA sequence: TGTGCCAGCAGTTTGTCCGGGACTAGCGGGAGGGTCCACGAGCAGTACTTC. Translated, it gives CASSLSGTSGRVHEQYF. Combining the CDR3 with reference TRBV28 and TRBJ2-7 gives the whole variable domain DVKVTQSSRYLVKRTGEKVFLECVQDMDHENMFWYRQDPGLGLRLIYFSYDVKMKEKGDIPEGYSVSREKKERFSLILESASTNQTSMYLCASSLSGTSGRVHEQYFGPGTRLTVT.

As DNA, the CDR3 is TGCGCCAGCAGCTTGGCGACAGGGCCTTCCTACGAGCAGTACTTC. It codes for CASSLATGPSYEQYF. This chain connects TRBV5-1 to TRBJ2-7, with TRBD1 matching 7 bases. Germline V gene data show CDR1 as SGHRS and CDR2 as YFSETQ. The CDR3 is made up of 15 amino acids. V lost 0 bases and J lost 1; bases outside the gene matches: 4.

V is TRBV7-9 and J is TRBJ1-6; 8 nucleotides agree with TRBD1. Germline V CDR1 and CDR2: SEHNR, FQNEAQ (reference sequence). The ends lost 4 bases at V and 7 bases at J; junction bases unmatched: 9. The CDR3 runs 16 residues. The DNA for the CDR3 is TGTGCCAGCAGCTGGGGTGCAGGGGGCGCCAATTCACCCCTCCACTTT. Its translation is CASSWGAGGANSPLHF.

This clone came up once. The chain carries TRBV5-1 and TRBJ1-5; D call uncertain. The CDR3 contains 14 residues. Germline V lookup: CDR1 SGHRS, CDR2 YFSETQ. V was pared by 0 bases and J by 3 bases, with 7 bases between. CDR3 in amino acids: CASSLEGNNQPQHF. The CDR3 DNA sequence: TGCGCCAGCAGCTTGGAGGGTAACAATCAGCCCCAGCATTTT.